The 20 T cell receptor beta chains in this list originate from one sample, sequenced in a study of tumor T cells in aggressive B-cell lymphoma. Sequencing was performed with immunoSEQ multiplex PCR; in TCRdb, only in-frame clones are kept and a portion is missing. The repertoire consists of around 4,500 clones, with 70% to 90% occurring once and the leading ten covering about 5.2%. Sequenced sample: tumor tissue. These receptors all stem from an adult with diffuse large B cell lymphoma.

This chain joins TRBV29-1 and TRBJ2-7, with 8 bases aligning to TRBD1. The CDR3 runs to 12 residues. J gave up 3 bases and V 5 bases, and 3 bases lay outside the gene matches. Per germline, CDR1 SQVTM and CDR2 ANQGSEA. DNA for the CDR3: TGCAGCGTTCAGGGGGCCAGCTACGAGCAGTACTTC. As protein: CSVQGASYEQYF.

J is TRBJ1-2 and V is TRBV7-2, with 9 nucleotides matching TRBD1. The V segment lost 0 bases and the J segment 6 bases; nucleotides outside the gene matches: 5. CDR1 and CDR2 from the germline V gene are SGHTA and FQGNSA. The CDR3 runs to 15 residues. CDR3: CASSLAGTGRNGYTF. The CDR3, as DNA: TGTGCCAGCAGCTTAGCGGGGACAGGGAGGAATGGCTACACCTTC.

The genes are TRBV30 and TRBJ1-2; 9 bases are shared with TRBD1. V shed 8 bases and J 6 bases; nucleotides not matched to a gene: 4. Germline CDR1 is GTSNPN and CDR2 is SVGIG (reference sequence). CDR3 length: 11 residues. CDR3 in DNA: TGTGCCGGGGACAGGGATCATGGCTACACCTTC. Its translation is CAGDRDHGYTF.

V and J are TRBV13 and TRBJ2-5; D gene uncertain. The V gene's germline CDR1 is PRHDT and CDR2 FYEKMQ (reference sequence). The length of the CDR3 is 14 residues. The V gene lost 0 bases and the J gene lost 2 bases, with 7 bases spanning the gap. This CDR3 is CASSLGVQQETQYF. The CDR3 DNA follows: TGTGCCAGCAGCTTAGGCGTACAGCAAGAGACCCAGTACTTC.

The rearrangement links TRBV28 to TRBJ1-1; perhaps TRBD1 as D (5 bases). CDR3 length: 17 residues. Trimming took off 2 bases at V and 0 bases at J, with 16 bases between the two ends. Germline assignment: CDR1 MDHEN and CDR2 SYDVKM. This CDR3 reads CASSLPFGADMNTEAFF. CDR3 nucleotides: TGTGCCAGCAGTTTACCCTTTGGGGCAGACATGAACACTGAAGCTTTCTTT.

This chain connects TRBV7-3 to TRBJ2-3, with 9 bases aligning to TRBD1. Per the germline V gene, CDR1 is SGHTA and CDR2 is FQGTGA. The CDR3 sequence is 13 residues long. The ends lost 5 bases at V and 9 bases at J; junction bases unmatched: 6. The CDR3 DNA sequence: TGTGCCAGCAGCACGGGACAGGGTAAGACGCAGTATTTT. This translates into CASSTGQGKTQYF.

The rearrangement joins TRBV6-1 to TRBJ1-6; tentatively, D is TRBD1 (6 bases). CDR1 and CDR2 from the germline V gene are MNHNS and SASEGT. The CDR3 loop spans 14 amino acids. Trimming removed 4 bases at V and 4 bases at J, with 8 bases between. Here the CDR3 reads CASSGDRYNSPLHF. CDR3 nucleotide sequence: TGTGCCAGCAGTGGCGACAGGTATAATTCACCCCTCCACTTT.

V is TRBV7-6 and J is TRBJ1-2, with a possible D match to TRBD1 (6 bases). There are 12 residues in the CDR3. Germline lookup yields CDR1 SGHVS and CDR2 FNYEAQ. V lost 4 bases, J lost 8 bases, and 11 bases lay in between. CDR3 sequence: CASSSKRGGYTF. The CDR3 DNA follows: TGTGCCAGCAGCTCCAAGAGGGGGGGCTACACCTTC.

This clone was observed once. This chain uses TRBV30 with TRBJ2-7; 9 nucleotides match TRBD1. This CDR3 is 14 amino acids long. Germline V gives CDR1 GTSNPN, CDR2 SVGIG (reference sequence). The J segment lost 0 bases and the V segment lost 5 bases, leaving 5 bases of the junction unmatched. CDR3 sequence reads: CAWAGQGSSYEQYF. The CDR3 coding sequence is TGTGCCTGGGCCGGACAGGGGTCCTCCTACGAGCAGTACTTC.

The gene calls are TRBV5-1 and TRBJ1-5, with D perhaps matching TRBD1 (6 bases). Looked up from germline, CDR1 is SGHRS and CDR2 is YFSETQ. Trimming left V 1 base short and J 4 bases short, with 12 bases between. The CDR3 spans 15 residues. The CDR3 region has the DNA TGCGCCAGCAGCTTGACCGGGACAAGAAATCAGCCCCAGCATTTT. It specifies CASSLTGTRNQPQHF.

The genes are TRBV9 and TRBJ1-1; D is ambiguous. The CDR3 consists of 13 residues. The V end lost 4 bases, the J end lost 1 base, and 8 bases lay between the germline ends. Per germline, CDR1 SGDLS and CDR2 YYNGEE. CDR3 protein: CASSPRSNTEAFF. In DNA form, the CDR3 reads TGTGCCAGCAGCCCCAGGTCGAACACTGAAGCTTTCTTT.

The chain combines TRBV2 with TRBJ1-2, with D hard to call. Per the germline V gene, CDR1 is SNHLY and CDR2 is FYNNEI. This CDR3 region has 15 residues. V lost 3 bases and J lost 6, with 17 bases in between. CDR3 coding DNA: TGTGCCAGCAGTGAGCAGGCTATGGTGGGTGATGGCTACACCTTC. Amino acid sequence: CASSEQAMVGDGYTF.

The chain has TRBV27 and TRBJ1-1, with D unclear. Trimming stripped 6 bases from V and 5 bases from J, with 16 bases between. Germline V gene data show CDR1 as MNHEY and CDR2 as SMNVEV (reference sequence). The CDR3 spans 14 residues. As DNA, the CDR3 is TGTGCCAGCAGACCCTCCGGGGTGGAGACTGAAGCTTTCTTT. Its translation is CASRPSGVETEAFF.

This chain uses TRBV19 with TRBJ1-1; D unclear. Trimming shortened V by 8 bases and J by 4 bases, and 14 bases separated the two germline ends. The CDR3 sequence is 13 residues long. Germline values: CDR1 LNHDA, CDR2 SQIVND (reference sequence). In DNA form, the CDR3 reads TGTGCCAGTGCATCACGGGGATCCACTGAAGCTTTCTTT. It is translated as CASASRGSTEAFF.

The chain carries TRBV7-2 and TRBJ2-5, with 7 bases that match TRBD1. This CDR3 region has 15 residues. Per germline, CDR1 SGHTA and CDR2 FQGNSA. J lost 0 bases, V lost 5 bases, and 6 bases had no gene match. CDR3 residues: CASSPGDRDQETQYF. CDR3 DNA: TGTGCCAGCAGCCCCGGGGACAGAGACCAAGAGACCCAGTACTTC. The variable domain in full, completed from reference TRBV7-2 and TRBJ2-5, reads GAGVSQSPSNKVTEKGKDVELRCDPISGHTALYWYRQSLGQGLEFLIYFQGNSAPDKSGLPSDRFSAERTGGSVSTLTIQRTQQEDSAVYLCASSPGDRDQETQYFGPGTRLLVL.

The gene calls are TRBV5-6 and TRBJ2-7; possible D gene TRBD1, 6 bases. This CDR3 contains 13 residues. With 4 bases removed from V and 6 bases from J, the gap between germline ends came to 14 bases. CDR1 is SGHDT, CDR2 YYEEEE, per germline. CDR3 DNA sequence: TGTGCCAGCAGCCCAGAAGACAGGCTCGAGCAGTACTTC. Its protein product is CASSPEDRLEQYF.

In regard to this clone: Sequence at one end of the junction differs from germline and may be a read error. The CDR3 is CASSETGMNYGYTF. The CDR3 nucleotides are TGTGCTAGCTCCGAGACAGGGATGAACTATGGCTACACCTTC. V gene TRBV18 combines with J gene TRBJ1-2; 7 positions match TRBD1. Germline V lookup: CDR1 KGHSH, CDR2 LQKENI. This CDR3 spans 14 amino acids. Using reference TRBV18 and TRBJ1-2 for the parts outside the CDR3, the full variable domain is NAGVMQNPRHLVRRRGQEARLRCSPMKGHSHVYWYRQLPEEGLKFMVYLQKENIIDESGMPKERFSAEFPKEGPSILRIQQVVRGDSAAYFCASSETGMNYGYTFGSGTRLTVV.

The chain links TRBV5-1 to TRBJ1-6; a weak D match, TRBD1 (5 bases). CDR3 length: 15 amino acids. Per the germline V gene, CDR1 is SGHRS and CDR2 is YFSETQ. Trimming stripped 0 bases from V and 10 bases from J, with 14 bases between. CDR3 protein: CASSLEGGEGSPLHF. The CDR3 DNA is TGCGCCAGCAGCTTGGAAGGAGGGGAAGGCTCACCCCTCCACTTT.

The chain joins TRBV5-1 to TRBJ1-1, with D perhaps matching TRBD1 (5 bases). CDR3 length: 14 residues. V gave up 1 base and J gave up 1 base, with 8 bases separating them. Germline assignment: CDR1 SGHRS and CDR2 YFSETQ. The CDR3 DNA is TGCGCCAGCAGCTTGATCGGGGGGAACACTGAAGCTTTCTTT. Its protein is CASSLIGGNTEAFF.

With regard to this clone: One end of the junction fails to match germline, which may point to a read error. The rearrangement links TRBV15 to TRBJ2-5, with TRBD2 matching over 7 bases. CDR3 length: 15 residues. Per germline, CDR1 LNHNV and CDR2 YYDKDF (reference sequence). CDR3: CTTSSQRGAQETQYF. Here the CDR3 DNA reads TGTACCACCAGTTCCCAGCGGGGAGCTCAAGAGACCCAGTACTTC.